These T cell receptor beta chains were read from a single sample in a study of blood T cell repertoires in COVID-19. The repertoire was sequenced with immunoSEQ multiplex PCR; TCRdb's copy has only in-frame clones and lacks some. The table includes nearly 110,000 clones, approximately 80% detected once. Sequenced input: peripheral blood. The receptors originated from a man older than 75 with COVID-19, enrolled during active disease. Both conserved end residues are part of each CDR3. The order of the fields is clone size, V gene, J gene, D gene, CDR3 DNA, CDR3 protein. D genes are given only for firm matches. Part of the rows lack a size; the others show once, few, many or a class for expanded clones.

many	TRBV7-9	TRBJ2-7	TRBD2	TGTGCCAGCACCCCTAGCGGGAGCTCCTACGAGCAGTACTTC	CASTPSGSSYEQYF
once	TRBV7-9	TRBJ1-3	TRBD1	TGTGCCAGCAGCTCCCGGGACAGGGGAAACACCATATATTTT	CASSSRDRGNTIYF
-	TRBV5-1	TRBJ2-3	-	TGCGCCAGCAGCTTGACTCTAGCACCCGATACGCAGTATTTT	CASSLTLAPDTQYF
once	TRBV18	TRBJ2-1	-	TGTGCCAGCTCACCACCGGTAGTCGGGGAGCAGTTCTTC	CASSPPVVGEQFF
-	TRBV7-2	TRBJ1-5	-	TGTGCCAGCATGGCGGACATTAGCAATCAGCCCCAGCATTTT	CASMADISNQPQHF
few	TRBV18	TRBJ1-6	TRBD1	TGTGCCAGCTCAACCGGGACAGGGGTCCAGAATTCACCCCTCCACTTT	CASSTGTGVQNSPLHF
-	TRBV3-1/TRBV3-2	TRBJ2-5	TRBD2	TGTGCCAGCAGGTTCGGACTAGCGGGAGCAGAGACCCAGTACTTC	CASRFGLAGAETQYF
few	TRBV7-6	TRBJ2-7	-	TGTGCCAGCAGCGGTACTACAGGGCCCTACGAGCAGTACTTC	CASSGTTGPYEQYF
-	TRBV24-1	TRBJ2-1	TRBD1	TGTGCCACCAGTGCTATGGGACAGGGGAAACAAGAGCAGTTCTTC	CATSAMGQGKQEQFF
-	TRBV10-1	TRBJ2-2	TRBD1	TGCGCCAGCAGTGCGGACAGGCGGGGGGAGCTGTTTTTT	CASSADRRGELFF
-	TRBV27	TRBJ2-1	-	TGTGCCAGCAGCAAAGGCCCCTCTAGCGTCTTCTCCTACAATGAGCAGTTCTTC	CASSKGPSSVFSYNEQFF
-	TRBV29-1	TRBJ2-6	-	TGCAGCGCCATGGACAGTATCTCTGGGGCCAACGTCCTGACTTTC	CSAMDSISGANVLTF
-	TRBV19	TRBJ2-1	-	TGTGCCAGTAGCCTAATAGGGGGGGTTGATGAGCAGTTCTTC	CASSLIGGVDEQFF
-	TRBV7-9	TRBJ1-4	TRBD1	TGTGCCAGCAGCCCCCCAGGGGGACAGGGTGGTGAAAAACTGTTTTTT	CASSPPGGQGGEKLFF
-	TRBV7-9	TRBJ2-7	TRBD2	TGTGCCAGCAGCCCAGTAGCGGGAGGTATTGAAGAGCAGTACTTC	CASSPVAGGIEEQYF
-	TRBV9	TRBJ2-1	-	TGTGCCAGCAGCGGACTGACTAGGCACAATGAGCAGTTCTTC	CASSGLTRHNEQFF
-	TRBV6-2/TRBV6-3	TRBJ1-1	-	TGTGCCAGCAGTTCACAGGAGCTCAACACTGAAGCTTTCTTT	CASSSQELNTEAFF
-	TRBV25-1	TRBJ2-7	TRBD2	TGTGCCAGCAGCCTAGGACTAGCGGGACCTTACGAGCAGTACTTC	CASSLGLAGPYEQYF
few	TRBV6-5	TRBJ1-2	TRBD1	TGTGCCAGCAGTTACACAGGGGGCTCTGGCTACACCTTC	CASSYTGGSGYTF
-	TRBV24-1	TRBJ1-3	-	TGTGCCACCAGTGACTCCACCACAGGGACTGGAAACACCATATATTTT	CATSDSTTGTGNTIYF
-	TRBV13	TRBJ1-2	TRBD1	TGTGCCAGCAGCCCCCGGGACAGTTACGTTGGCTACACCTTC	CASSPRDSYVGYTF
-	TRBV28	TRBJ2-5	-	TGTGCCAGCAGTTTACCTAGCTATGGGACCCAGTACTTC	CASSLPSYGTQYF
-	TRBV20-1	TRBJ1-2	-	TGCAGTGCTAGTAAGGTTGCGGGGCAGTATGGCTACACCTTC	CSASKVAGQYGYTF
-	TRBV5-8	TRBJ1-4	TRBD1	TGTGCCAGCAGCATCGGACAGGCAACTAATGAAAAACTGTTTTTT	CASSIGQATNEKLFF
-	TRBV27	TRBJ2-7	-	TGTGCCAGCAGTTTCGCGCTTAGCTCCTACGAGCAGTACTTC	CASSFALSSYEQYF
once	TRBV18	TRBJ2-5	TRBD1	TGTGCCAGCTCACCAGGACAGGGAGGCGCGGGGACCCAGTACTTC	CASSPGQGGAGTQYF
many	TRBV6-5	TRBJ1-2	-	TGTGCCAGCATACCGCTGCGGGATGGCTACACCTTC	CASIPLRDGYTF
-	TRBV5-1	TRBJ1-4	-	TGCGCCAGCAGCTTGGTAACAGCAACTAATGAAAAACTGTTTTTT	CASSLVTATNEKLFF
few	TRBV7-9	TRBJ2-3	TRBD2	TGTGCCAGCAGCTTAGAACTAGCGGTCACAGATACGCAGTATTTT	CASSLELAVTDTQYF
few	TRBV9	TRBJ2-2	TRBD2	TGTGCCAGCAGCGTAGACGGGAGGGTCACCGGGGAGCTGTTTTTT	CASSVDGRVTGELFF
few	TRBV28	TRBJ2-5	-	TGTGCCAGCAGCCCCGTATTCGGAGTTGAAGAGACCCAGTACTTC	CASSPVFGVEETQYF
-	TRBV6-5	TRBJ1-2	-	TGTGCCAGCAGTTACTCAGCGGGGGGAGGCTACACCTTC	CASSYSAGGGYTF
few	TRBV7-9	TRBJ2-2	-	TGTGCCACCCGGCGGGTGCTGCGAAAGGACACCGGGGAGCTGTTTTTT	CATRRVLRKDTGELFF
few	TRBV25-1	TRBJ2-7	TRBD2	TGTGCCAGCAGTGAATTGAATAGCGGGAGTCTCAACGAGCAGTACTTC	CASSELNSGSLNEQYF
-	TRBV19	TRBJ2-7	-	TGTGCCACCTCCCCCGGGTTACCCTACGAGCAGTACTTC	CATSPGLPYEQYF